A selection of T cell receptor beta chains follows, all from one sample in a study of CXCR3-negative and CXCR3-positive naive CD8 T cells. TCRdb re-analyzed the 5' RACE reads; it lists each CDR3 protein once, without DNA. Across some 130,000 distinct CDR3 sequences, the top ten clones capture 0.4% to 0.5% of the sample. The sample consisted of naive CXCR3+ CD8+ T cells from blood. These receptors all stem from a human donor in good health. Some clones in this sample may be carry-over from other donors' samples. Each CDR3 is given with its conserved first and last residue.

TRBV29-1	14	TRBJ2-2	CSVDSGTATGELFF
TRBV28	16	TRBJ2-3	CASSPIGTSRADTQYF
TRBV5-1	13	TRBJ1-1	CASSLDQGGKAFF
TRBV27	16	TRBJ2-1	CASSSLPDGLGNEQFF
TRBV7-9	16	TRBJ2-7	CASSGMGAGGSYEQYF
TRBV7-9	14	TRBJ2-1	CASSFLAGEREQFF
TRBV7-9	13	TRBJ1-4	CASRAGAGEKLFF
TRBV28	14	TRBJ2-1	CASSWTGDYNEQFF
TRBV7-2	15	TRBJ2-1	CASSLDSGAGNEQFF
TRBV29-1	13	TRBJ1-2	CSAPTSAGYGYTF
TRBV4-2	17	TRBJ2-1	CASSQIDGGTGYNEQFF
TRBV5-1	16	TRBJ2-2	CASSFGQTLNTGELFF
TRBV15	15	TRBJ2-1	CATSGDRGVGNEQFF
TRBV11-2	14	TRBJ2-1	CASSLSRGWNEQFF
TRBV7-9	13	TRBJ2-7	CASSGQGSNEQYF
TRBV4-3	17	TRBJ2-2	CASSQDRGQGNTGELFF
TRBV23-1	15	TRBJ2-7	CASSRSSGSRYEQYF